The entry below describes one T cell receptor (beta chain). The entry originates in a study of shared clonotypes between healthy human individuals. Only in-frame clones appear in the TCRdb table, and some are missing; sequencing was by immunoSEQ multiplex PCR. The sample carries about 1 million clones, approximately 72% recorded once. This TCR was recovered from a man younger than 35 in good health. Input material: memory CD4+ T cells sorted from blood. This sample's subset: CD45RA-negative fraction.

The CDR3 DNA is TGTGCCAGCAGCTTGGGGACTAGCGGGAGCGGGGAGACCCAGTACTTC. Amino acids: CASSLGTSGSGETQYF. The chain carries TRBV5-4 and TRBJ2-5, with 13 bases matching TRBD2. The CDR3 consists of 16 residues. CDR1 and CDR2 from the germline V gene are SGHNT and YYREEE (reference sequence). V dropped 0 bases and J dropped 5; count of bases not matched to a gene: 4. Full variable domain (missing parts from reference TRBV5-4 and TRBJ2-5): ETGVTQSPTHLIKTRGQQVTLRCSSQSGHNTVSWYQQALGQGPQFIFQYYREEENGRGNFPPRFSGLQFPNYSSELNVNALELDDSALYLCASSLGTSGSGETQYFGPGTRLLVL.